Presented here are 2 T cell receptor beta chains from one specimen sequenced in a study of blood T cell repertoires in COVID-19. Clones were sequenced by immunoSEQ multiplex PCR, and TCRdb holds only the in-frame ones, with some missing. The sample lists 200,000 to 250,000 clones, around nine tenths seen once, with 2% to 2.5% in the top ten. The sequenced material came from peripheral blood. The receptors were sampled from a woman aged 40 to 55 who had recovered from COVID-19.

V usage is TRBV11-2 and J usage is TRBJ2-7; 10 bases agree with TRBD1. CDR3 size: 13 residues. Trimming took 4 bases from V and 7 from J; bases not matched to a gene: 4. Germline V gene data show CDR1 as SGHAT and CDR2 as FQNNGV. The CDR3: CASSWGQGSEQYF. The DNA for the CDR3 is TGTGCCAGCAGCTGGGGACAGGGGTCGGAGCAGTACTTC.

This clone appeared a few times. This rearrangement joins TRBV9 to TRBJ2-1; 7 nucleotides match TRBD1. The CDR3 is made up of 16 amino acids. V lost 3 bases to trimming and J lost 0 bases; unmatched junction nucleotides: 6. Germline CDR1 and CDR2: SGDLS and YYNGEE. This chain's CDR3 is CASSAPGQSSYNEQFF. The CDR3 bases are TGTGCCAGCAGCGCGCCGGGACAGAGCTCCTACAATGAGCAGTTCTTC.